The clone carrying this TCR beta chain appeared a few times. As yet, its antigen is unknown. This CDR3 region has 13 residues. Trimming removed 3 bases from V and 6 bases from J; junction bases left unmatched: 7. Germline V gene sequence: CDR1 SQVTM, CDR2 ANQGSEA. The sample originates from a study of human T cells and chemical hapten exposure. Study-wide points: Among expanded TCRs, significantly more large CDR3 similarity clusters formed than among controls.

Individual cDNA molecules received unique molecular identifiers in the library. In TCRdb, the RACE reads were re-called with MiXCR into one record per CDR3 protein. Found here are approximately 110,000 distinct CDR3 sequences, more than 7% of them singletons; the top ten hold over 3%. The time point was: patch test 2, 6 weeks after DPC sensitization. Treatment here: therapeutic diphenylcyclopropenone sensitization with weekly scalp DPC. The TCR was taken from a woman aged 40-49 years with alopecia areata. Some clones in this sample may be carry-over from other donors' samples. The specimen was whole blood, collected in connection with sensitization to the hapten diphenylcyclopropenone (DPC). The genes are TRBV29-1 and TRBJ2-7, with 8 nucleotides matching TRBD1. CDR3 region: CSVEFGQGTEQYF. The CDR3 DNA sequence: TGCAGCGTTGAGTTTGGACAGGGAACCGAGCAGTACTTC.